The 9 T cell receptor beta chains reported below all come from one sample, sequenced in a study of T cell responses to AZD1222 COVID-19 vaccine. TCRdb keeps only in-frame clones here, not all; method: immunoSEQ multiplex PCR. Found here are fewer than 120,000 clones, less than 95% of them singletons; the top ten hold roughly 7.8%. The sequences come from peripheral blood, collected on day 0 of AZD1222 vaccination. Source of these receptors: an adult in good health.

V gene TRBV4-2 combines with J gene TRBJ2-1, with D hard to call. The CDR3 is 16 amino acids. Trimming left V 4 bases short and J 0 bases short, with 13 bases between. Germline loops: CDR1 LGHNA, CDR2 YNFKEQ. Here the CDR3 DNA reads TGTGCCAGCAGCCCAAGACTCTCCATCTCCTACAATGAGCAGTTCTTC. Its protein product is CASSPRLSISYNEQFF.

The gene calls are TRBV2 and TRBJ1-2; no clear D. V was cut by 3 bases and J by 7 bases, with 9 bases left in between. The CDR3 extends over 12 amino acids. Germline V gene sequence: CDR1 SNHLY, CDR2 FYNNEI. The CDR3 loop is CASSDEDSGYTF. CDR3 nucleotide sequence: TGTGCCAGCAGTGACGAGGATAGTGGCTACACCTTC.

This chain joins TRBV7-2 and TRBJ1-1; D might be TRBD1 (5 bases). The CDR3 sequence is 14 residues long. With 2 bases removed from V and 4 bases from J, the gap between germline ends came to 11 bases. From germline, CDR1 is SGHTA and CDR2 FQGNSA. Here the CDR3 reads CASSLSRVSTEAFF. In DNA, the CDR3 is TGTGCCAGCAGCTTAAGCAGGGTTAGCACTGAAGCTTTCTTT.

This clone was picked up one time. The chain combines TRBV24-1 with TRBJ2-3, with D maybe TRBD1 (5 bases). CDR1 and CDR2 from the germline V gene are KGHDR and SFDVKD. Trimming left V 3 bases short and J 6 bases short, with 18 bases between. This CDR3 comprises 16 residues. CDR3 coding DNA: TGTGCCACCAGTGATCCGGACATCCTTATCGGCGATACGCAGTATTTT. It yields the protein CATSDPDILIGDTQYF.

J is TRBJ2-7 and V is TRBV6-5; the match to TRBD1 covers 10 bases. The CDR3 is 15 residues long. Trimming at V came to 0 bases and at J to 7 bases, leaving 6 bases not matched to a gene. Germline CDR1 MNHEY, CDR2 SVGAGI. For the CDR3, the DNA is TGTGCCAGCAGTTACTCTGGGACAGGGGTTGTGGAGCAGTACTTC. As protein: CASSYSGTGVVEQYF.

J is TRBJ2-1 and V is TRBV5-1; maybe TRBD2 (6 bases). Between the trimmed V and J ends, which lost 3 bases and 2 bases, there was a span of 12 bases. Germline CDR1 and CDR2: SGHRS and YFSETQ. The CDR3 extends over 15 amino acids. The CDR3 loop is CASSYHSGAYNEQFF. The CDR3, as DNA: TGCGCCAGCAGCTACCATAGCGGAGCCTACAATGAGCAGTTCTTC.

The rearrangement links TRBV28 to TRBJ1-2; D is ambiguous. Per the germline V gene, CDR1 is MDHEN and CDR2 is SYDVKM. V lost 6 bases and J lost 6, with 8 bases in between. The CDR3 has 11 amino acids. CDR3 residues: CASSLYNGYTF. DNA for the CDR3: TGTGCCAGCAGCCTCTATAATGGCTACACCTTC.

This clone was observed once. The chain employs TRBV3-1 (or the pseudogene TRBV3-2) and TRBJ1-3, with unresolved D. This CDR3 contains 16 residues. From germline, CDR1 is LGHDT and CDR2 YNNKEL (reference sequence). The V gene lost 2 bases and the J gene lost 0 bases, with 11 bases spanning the gap. This CDR3 is CASSQQGRSSGNTIYF. The CDR3 bases are TGTGCCAGCAGCCAACAAGGACGGAGCTCTGGAAACACCATATATTTT.

The chain is built from TRBV19 and TRBJ1-2; no clear D. The CDR3 is made up of 14 amino acids. V lost 6 bases, J lost 4 bases, and 15 bases lay in between. Germline CDR1 LNHDA, CDR2 SQIVND (reference sequence). CDR3 sequence: CASRYQTRSYGYTF. The CDR3 bases are TGTGCCAGTAGATACCAGACACGGAGCTATGGCTACACCTTC.